This T cell receptor (beta chain) was sequenced during a study of early T cells in non-severe SARS-CoV-2 infection (dated by TCRdb to the early 2020s). Some background on the complete study: TCR sequencing used bulk RNA from unsorted whole blood, so alpha and beta chains could not be paired. Study-wide findings and limitations: VDJdb matching was skewed toward anti-spike CD8 responses and likely underestimated virus-specific expansions, missing private and CD4 specificities.

This clonotype was seen more than once but under ten times. Its antigen target is currently unknown. No quality values exist for individual bases; no much larger clone is one base distant. Set within a cohort of healthcare workers in London, UK, this nested case-control study involved weekly PCR testing of nasopharyngeal swabs along with blood sampling. Between 23 and 31 March 2020, the week of the UK lockdown, healthcare workers were enrolled and then followed up weekly for as long as 16 weeks. The library came from 5' RACE. TCRdb lists the instrument as NextSeq 500. To correct for sequencing error and PCR bias, the TCR library protocol tagged individual cDNA molecules with unique molecular identifiers. Both TCR alpha and beta chains were sequenced, and tight co-correlation was observed between alpha and beta sequence abundances in each sample. Per the authors' processing: V gene, J gene and CDR3 annotation of TCR sequences was performed with Decombinator V4. TCRs were defined as expanded if a significant change between any two time points was detected under a Poisson model with p below 0.0001. Abundances of TCRs were expressed as counts per million after normalisation to the total number of TCRs sequenced in each sample. A search of VDJdb, accessed on 1 November 2021, was run for TCRs annotated to CMV, EBV and SARS-CoV-2, with TCRs annotated for multiple antigens excluded. TCRdb reprocessed the public reads (quality trimming at Q25 with fastp, clone calling with MiXCR) and kept in-frame beta chains. Rows merge per CDR3 protein into single entries with the most common DNA and genes. TCRdb's processing, not the authors', yielded these V and J calls. The sample table lists 81,000 or so distinct CDR3 sequences, about 12% of them with a count of one. The ten largest make up roughly 3.2% of the sample.

The sequence came from an adult who was a healthcare worker with PCR-confirmed SARS-CoV-2 infection or an uninfected control (not recorded which). The sequenced material came from whole blood.

The DNA sequence follows: TGTGCCACCAGGTCACCCTCGACAGGACCATCTGGCTACACCTTC. Its amino acids are CATRSPSTGPSGYTF. The sequence links TRBV15 to TRBJ1-2, and TRBD1 may be the D gene, going by 6 matching bases. The cysteine opens and the phenylalanine closes a CDR3 of 15 amino acids. The read is trimmed to its CDR3 DNA, 45 bases read in frame from base 1. V sheds 6 bases and J sheds 7 bases, leaving 21 bases between their ends. CDR1 and CDR2, per the germline V gene (reference sequence), are LNHNV and YYDKDF.